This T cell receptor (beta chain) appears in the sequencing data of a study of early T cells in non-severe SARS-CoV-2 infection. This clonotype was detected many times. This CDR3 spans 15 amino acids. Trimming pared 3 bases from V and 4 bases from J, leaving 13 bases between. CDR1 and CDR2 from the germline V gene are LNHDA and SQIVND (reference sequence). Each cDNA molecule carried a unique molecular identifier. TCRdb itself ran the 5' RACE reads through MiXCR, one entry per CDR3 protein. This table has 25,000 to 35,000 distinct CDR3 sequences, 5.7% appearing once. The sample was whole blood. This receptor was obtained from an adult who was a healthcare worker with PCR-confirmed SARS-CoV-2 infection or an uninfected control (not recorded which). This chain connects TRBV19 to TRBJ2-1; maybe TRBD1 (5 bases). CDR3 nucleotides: TGTGCCAGTAGTATGGGTGGGGCAGGGTACAATGAGCAGTTCTTC. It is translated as CASSMGGAGYNEQFF.